This record covers a single TCR beta chain. This clonotype showed up just a few times. What this receptor recognizes is not known. No base-level quality is on record; no much larger clone is a single base apart. This sample is part of a study of patients and donors after allogeneic stem cell transplantation (dated by TCRdb to about 2020). V is cut by 6 bases and J by 3 bases, and the space between the germline ends is 5 bases. The cysteine opens and the phenylalanine closes a CDR3 of 11 amino acids. The DNA shown is the 33-base CDR3, in frame from base 1. The library was generated by RT-PCR. The listed sequencing device is NextSeq 550. TCRdb reworked the public reads: Q25 trimming with fastp, MiXCR clone assembly, productive beta chains retained. Every entry covers one CDR3 protein and lists the most common genes and DNA from its rows. The sample table holds approximately 29,000 distinct CDR3 sequences, of which roughly a third were seen once. Less than 85% of the sample is in the top ten clones.

In this chain, TRBV12-3 or TRBV12-4 is recombined with TRBJ1-2, with the D gene too uncertain to name. This clonotype originated in a human donor who was either an allogeneic HSCT recipient or a stem cell or donor lymphocyte infusion donor (not recorded which). It is not recorded whose cells these are; they may come from a transplant donor. Sequencing input: blood, either unsorted or a sorted T cell fraction (not recorded which). At the DNA level, the sequence is TGTGCCAGCAGACGGTACTATGGCTACACCTTC. It translates to CASRRYYGYTF.